These 10 T cell receptor beta chains were all obtained from the same sample, sequenced in a study of beta chain features in type 1 diabetes. The antigens these receptors bind are not known. Reverse transcribing all isolated RNA meant expressed TCRB transcripts were sequenced. The repertoire was sequenced with immunoSEQ multiplex PCR; TCRdb's copy has only in-frame clones and lacks some. The sample records about 150,000 clones, 7% to 9% being singletons. Study-level results: People with Type 1 diabetes carried modestly yet significantly shorter TCRB CDR3s in all four CD4+ subsets.

The sample comprised central memory CD4+ T cells from blood. Every receptor here comes from a man aged 18-30 years with type 1 diabetes.

Turning to this clone: A clone one base away is much larger, so this may be a read error. V usage is TRBV28 and J usage is TRBJ1-2; D is ambiguous. Germline V gives CDR1 MDHEN, CDR2 SYDVKM. CDR3 length: 11 amino acids. The germline V and J ends were trimmed by 3 bases and 3 bases, with 2 bases remaining between them. DNA for the CDR3: TGTGCCAGCAGTTTCTACTATGGCTACACCTTC. Translating gives CASSFYYGYTF.

The rearrangement uses TRBV21-1 and TRBJ2-2; TRBD1 is taken as the D call from the table, unchecked against the DNA. TRBV21-1 is a listed pseudogene. This CDR3 has 16 residues. CDR3 loop: CASSKDVGTPSGELFF. CDR3 DNA: TGTGCCAGCAGCAAAGACGTGGGGACACCCTCCGGGGAGCTGTTTTTT.

The V and J genes are TRBV9 and TRBJ1-1; a possible D gene is TRBD1 (6 bases). Germline assignment: CDR1 SGDLS and CDR2 YYNGEE. The germline V and J ends were trimmed by 3 bases and 4 bases, with 16 bases remaining between them. This CDR3 contains 15 residues. DNA of the CDR3: TGTGCCAGCAGCGGAAGGGACATTATGGGCACTGAAGCTTTCTTT. It specifies CASSGRDIMGTEAFF.

This chain joins TRBV9 and TRBJ2-2; D perhaps matches TRBD1 (6 bases). The V and J ends lost 3 bases and 4 bases respectively, with 19 bases between them. The CDR3 is made up of 17 amino acids. Germline CDR1 reads SGDLS; CDR2 reads YYNGEE. In DNA form, the CDR3 reads TGTGCCAGCAGCGCCCTCCTTGTGGGGGCTGTCACCGGGGAGCTGTTTTTT. This sequence encodes CASSALLVGAVTGELFF. Looking up the rest from reference TRBV9 and TRBJ2-2 gives the full variable domain: DSGVTQTPKHLITATGQRVTLRCSPRSGDLSVYWYQQSLDQGLQFLIQYYNGEERAKGNILERFSAQQFPDLHSELNLSSLELGDSALYFCASSALLVGAVTGELFFGEGSRLTVL.

This clone has only a few counts. The rearrangement joins TRBV29-1 to TRBJ2-5; the D is unclear. CDR1 and CDR2 from the germline V gene are SQVTM and ANQGSEA. V gave up 3 bases and J gave up 1 base, with 21 bases separating them. The CDR3 spans 17 residues. The CDR3 loop reads CSVEGGQINGFQETQYF. The CDR3 DNA is TGCAGCGTTGAGGGTGGGCAAATTAATGGGTTCCAAGAGACCCAGTACTTC.

The rearrangement links TRBV30 to TRBJ2-7; TRBD1 is a possible D gene (6 bases). Trimming removed 2 bases at V and 0 bases at J, with 20 bases between. Germline-derived CDR1 and CDR2 are GTSNPN and SVGIG (reference sequence). The CDR3 has 17 residues. DNA of the CDR3: TGTGCCTGGAGTTTCACTCCGGCACAGGGCCTCTCCTACGAGCAGTACTTC. It yields the protein CAWSFTPAQGLSYEQYF.

This clone was observed a handful of times. The chain combines TRBV4-3 with TRBJ2-6; 10 bases are a match to TRBD2. This CDR3 spans 18 amino acids. Germline V CDR1 and CDR2: LGHNA, YSLEER. Trimming took 1 base from V and 2 from J; bases not matched to a gene: 5. CDR3 loop: CASSQGTSGATGANVLTF. The CDR3 DNA reads as TGCGCCAGCAGCCAAGGGACTAGCGGAGCTACTGGGGCCAACGTCCTGACTTTC.

This clone was recorded at least ten times. The gene calls are TRBV6-5 and TRBJ1-1, with D possibly matching TRBD1 (5 bases). Deletions cut 7 bases from V and 5 bases from J, with 17 bases between. This CDR3 spans 14 amino acids. The germline V gene has CDR1 MNHEY and CDR2 SVGAGI. CDR3 sequence reads: CASIPPGGGTEAFF. The CDR3 coding sequence is TGTGCCAGCATCCCACCCGGGGGAGGTACTGAAGCTTTCTTT.

As regards this clone: A much larger clone lies one base from this, so it may be a read error. The chain recombines TRBV2 with TRBJ1-2, with 9 bases matching TRBD1. Germline trimming cut 6 bases from V and 3 bases from J; bases unmatched to any gene: 2. Germline V gene lookup returns CDR1 SNHLY and CDR2 FYNNEI. This CDR3 region has 13 residues. The CDR3 nucleotides read TGTGCCAGCAGCGGACAGGGGCACTATGGCTACACCTTC. It specifies CASSGQGHYGYTF. The variable domain in full, completed from reference TRBV2 and TRBJ1-2, reads EPEVTQTPSHQVTQMGQEVILRCVPISNHLYFYWYRQILGQKVEFLVSFYNNEISEKSEIFDDQFSVERPDGSNFTLKIRSTKLEDSAMYFCASSGQGHYGYTFGSGTRLTVV.

This clone was counted a few times. The chain has TRBV9 and TRBJ1-1; D gene ambiguous. Trimming took 3 bases from V and 0 from J, leaving 12 bases between them. The CDR3 totals 15 residues. Germline V lookup: CDR1 SGDLS, CDR2 YYNGEE. CDR3 bases: TGTGCCAGCAGCGGAGGGAGCACCTTGAACACTGAAGCTTTCTTT. It translates to CASSGGSTLNTEAFF.